Described below is a single TCR beta chain sequence and its context. The sample comes from a study of blood T cell repertoires in COVID-19. Background on the study: Donors in the United States, Italy and Spain gave samples during acute or convalescent COVID-19.

Using immunoSEQ multiplex PCR, the repertoire was profiled, and TCRdb retains in-frame clones only, with some absent. The sample carries about 360,000 clones, over 75% recorded once. Germline CDR1 and CDR2: KGHDR and SFDVKD. The CDR3 is 16 amino acids. Trimming removed 6 bases at V and 2 bases at J, with 16 bases between. The chain employs TRBV24-1 and TRBJ1-5, with D possibly being TRBD1 (5 bases). Sequenced: PBMCs or T cells enriched from blood (not recorded which). This TCR came from a woman aged 40 to 50 with acute COVID-19. For the CDR3, the DNA is TGTGCCACCAGTCGGGGGACCGGAATTGGCAATCAGCCCCAGCATTTT. Encoded protein: CATSRGTGIGNQPQHF.